One sample yielded the 24 T cell receptor beta chains listed below, sequenced in a study of T-cell reconstitution after alpha-beta-depleted transplantation in children. The TCRbeta library was prepared with unique molecular identifiers. TCRdb re-analysed the PCR reads in MiXCR, keeping a single row per CDR3 protein. The data contain 330,000 or so distinct CDR3 sequences, around 10% of them singletons. The specimen comprised PBMCs from the stem cell graft donor, sampled from the stem cell graft. These TCRs come from a human donor who donated a stem cell graft to a child with acute lymphoblastic leukemia.

The chain links TRBV6-1 to TRBJ2-7, with D hard to call. V was cut by 2 bases and J by 4 bases, with 9 bases left in between. The CDR3 contains 13 residues. Germline CDR1 and CDR2: MNHNS and SASEGT. The CDR3 loop is CASSENSLYEQYF. The CDR3 DNA reads as TGTGCCAGCAGTGAAAATTCTCTGTACGAGCAGTACTTC.

The chain couples TRBV4-1 to TRBJ2-1; D gene unclear. The CDR3 contains 18 residues. Germline V gene lookup returns CDR1 MGHRA and CDR2 YSYEKL. V was cut by 0 bases and J by 6 bases, with 21 bases left in between. The CDR3: CASSQEGLRSESPNEQFF. DNA of the CDR3: TGCGCCAGCAGCCAAGAGGGCCTCCGATCCGAAAGCCCCAATGAGCAGTTCTTC.

This clonotype has a count of ten or more. One junction end does not reproduce the germline sequence, and a read error may be involved. The V gene is TRBV5-1, the J gene TRBJ1-1, with 8 bases matching TRBD1. The CDR3 runs 14 residues. Germline V gene lookup returns CDR1 SGHRS and CDR2 YFSETQ. The CDR3 sequence is CASSLAGGGTEAFF. In DNA form, the CDR3 reads TGTGCCAGCAGTTTAGCAGGGGGCGGAACTGAAGCTTTCTTT.

This clonotype occurred a few times. The chain employs TRBV3-1 and TRBJ1-1; D call uncertain. Per the germline V gene, CDR1 is LGHDT and CDR2 is YNNKEL (reference sequence). Trimming stripped 4 bases from V and 11 bases from J, with 17 bases between. There are 13 residues in the CDR3. CDR3 in DNA: TGTGCCAGCAGCCGAGGTGGAGGATATAACGCTTTCTTT. Translation: CASSRGGGYNAFF.

This clonotype has more than one count but fewer than ten. The chain links TRBV4-3 to TRBJ1-4; no clear D gene. The CDR3 totals 14 residues. Deletions cut 0 bases from V and 7 bases from J, with 9 bases between. Germline assignment: CDR1 LGHNA and CDR2 YSLEER. CDR3: CASSQDKRAEKLFF. CDR3 nucleotide sequence: TGCGCCAGCAGCCAAGATAAAAGGGCTGAAAAACTGTTTTTT.

This clonotype showed up many times. The rearrangement joins TRBV6-2 or TRBV6-3 to TRBJ2-1, with TRBD2 matching over 10 bases. Germline V gene data show CDR1 as MNHEY and CDR2 as SVGEGT. This CDR3 has 15 residues. Germline trimming cut 3 bases from V and 7 bases from J; bases unmatched to any gene: 6. CDR3 nucleotide sequence: TGTGCCAGCAGTTATAGGACTAGCGGAGGTAATGAGCAGTTCTTC. Translated, it gives CASSYRTSGGNEQFF.

The chain employs TRBV28 and TRBJ1-2; D is possibly TRBD1 (6 bases). The CDR3 contains 15 residues. From germline, CDR1 is MDHEN and CDR2 SYDVKM. Trimming left V 7 bases short and J 5 bases short, with 20 bases between. The CDR3 loop reads CASTPSTGIAYGYTF. The CDR3 nucleotides read TGTGCCAGCACCCCCTCGACAGGTATCGCATATGGCTACACCTTC.

The J gene is TRBJ2-6, the V gene TRBV11-1; D is ambiguous. The V gene lost 1 base and the J gene lost 0 bases, with 19 bases spanning the gap. Germline lookup yields CDR1 SGHAT and CDR2 FQDESV (reference sequence). This CDR3 spans 20 amino acids. In DNA, the CDR3 is TGTGCCAGCAGCTTAGATCTGACATCATCCCCCAGCTCTGGGGCCAACGTCCTGACTTTC. This encodes CASSLDLTSSPSSGANVLTF.

This clonotype was detected a few times. The V call is TRBV20-1, the J call TRBJ2-7; D may be TRBD1 or TRBD2 (6 bases each). V lost 3 bases and J 0 bases, leaving 15 bases between the germline ends. The CDR3 consists of 15 residues. Germline V gives CDR1 DFQATT, CDR2 SNEGSKA (reference sequence). CDR3 in amino acids: CSARGATRSSYEQYF. In DNA form, the CDR3 reads TGCAGTGCTAGGGGGGCGACTAGGAGCTCCTACGAGCAGTACTTC.

This clonotype was seen a few times. The CDR3 loop reads CASSPRLAGGHYNEQFF. DNA of the CDR3: TGTGCCAGCAGCCCAAGACTAGCGGGAGGGCACTACAATGAGCAGTTCTTC. This chain uses TRBV11-1 with TRBJ2-1; 14 positions match TRBD2. The length of the CDR3 is 17 residues. Trimming cost V 5 bases and J 3 bases; bases outside gene matches: 6. In germline, CDR1 is SGHAT, CDR2 FQDESV (reference sequence).

This clonotype has ten or more counts. J is TRBJ2-3 and V is TRBV4-2; TRBD1 is a possible D gene (6 bases). Trimming shortened V by 1 base and J by 2 bases, and 10 bases separated the two germline ends. CDR1 LGHNA and CDR2 YNFKEQ come from the germline V gene. The CDR3 contains 15 residues. DNA for the CDR3: TGTGCCAGCAGCCAAGTACAGGGCGACACAGATACGCAGTATTTT. Translating it yields CASSQVQGDTDTQYF.

This clonotype was picked up a small number of times. This chain connects TRBV4-1 to TRBJ2-3; no definite D call. CDR1 is MGHRA and CDR2 is YSYEKL in the germline V gene. V was clipped by 4 bases and J by 5 bases, with 13 bases between them. The CDR3 spans 14 residues. In nucleotides, the CDR3 is TGCGCCAGCAGCCCGGCCTTAGGGCGAGATACGCAGTATTTT. It is translated as CASSPALGRDTQYF.

Only a few counts were recorded for this clonotype. The CDR3 reads CASSEGASNEQFF. In nucleotides, the CDR3 is TGTGCCAGCAGTGAGGGGGCTTCCAATGAGCAGTTCTTC. The gene calls are TRBV12-3 or TRBV12-4 and TRBJ2-1, with 7 bases identical to TRBD1. The CDR3 is made up of 13 amino acids. The V segment lost 5 bases and the J segment 6 bases; nucleotides outside the gene matches: 4.

This clonotype was recorded many times. The chain has TRBV5-5 and TRBJ1-3; D not resolved. Germline CDR1 is SGHKS and CDR2 is YYEKEE (reference sequence). V was shortened by 2 bases and J by 0 bases, with 15 bases between the two germline ends. This CDR3 is built from 17 residues. CDR3 coding DNA: TGTGCCAGCAGCTTATTGAGGGAGACCGTCTCTGGAAACACCATATATTTT. Translating gives CASSLLRETVSGNTIYF.

The V gene is TRBV12-3 or TRBV12-4, the J gene TRBJ2-3; 7 bases fit TRBD2. The CDR3 sequence is 15 residues long. J gave up 4 bases and V 3 bases, and 7 bases lay outside the gene matches. CDR3 DNA sequence: TGTGCCAGCAGTTTTGGCGGGAGATTACCAGATACGCAGTATTTT. It yields the protein CASSFGGRLPDTQYF.

This clonotype was seen only a few times. The gene calls are TRBV5-1 and TRBJ1-1; D is possibly TRBD1 (6 bases). Deletions cut 0 bases from V and 2 bases from J, with 14 bases between. The germline V gene has CDR1 SGHRS and CDR2 YFSETQ. CDR3 length: 16 amino acids. CDR3 sequence reads: CASSLGEGGINTEAFF. In nucleotides, the CDR3 is TGCGCCAGCAGCTTGGGAGAGGGGGGTATTAACACTGAAGCTTTCTTT. The entire variable domain, with the rest obtained from reference TRBV5-1 and TRBJ1-1, is as follows: KAGVTQTPRYLIKTRGQQVTLSCSPISGHRSVSWYQQTPGQGLQFLFEYFSETQRNKGNFPGRFSGRQFSNSRSEMNVSTLELGDSALYLCASSLGEGGINTEAFFGQGTRLTVV.

CDR3 DNA sequence: TGTGCCAGCAGCTTGACGGGACAGTCGCAAGAGACCCAGTACTTC. Encoded protein: CASSLTGQSQETQYF. The J gene is TRBJ2-5, the V gene TRBV7-9; 7 bases align to TRBD1. Germline V gene sequence: CDR1 SEHNR, CDR2 FQNEAQ (reference sequence). The V segment lost 3 bases and the J segment 2 bases; nucleotides outside the gene matches: 6. The CDR3 consists of 15 residues.

V gene TRBV7-8 combines with J gene TRBJ2-3, with TRBD1 identical over 8 bases. Looked up from germline, CDR1 is SGHVS and CDR2 is FQNEAQ. V lost 8 bases, J lost 3 bases, and 7 bases stayed unmatched. The CDR3 has 14 residues. CDR3 in amino acids: CASGKTGETDTQYF. CDR3 DNA sequence: TGTGCCAGCGGGAAGACAGGGGAGACAGATACGCAGTATTTT.

About this clonotype: A read error may produce the germline difference seen at one junction end. The chain combines TRBV20-1 with TRBJ2-7, with D perhaps given as TRBD1 or TRBD2 (5 bases each). This CDR3 spans 16 amino acids. Germline CDR1 reads DFQATT; CDR2 reads SNEGSKA (reference sequence). The CDR3 DNA reads TGCTGTGCTAGAGAAGGGACGGTCTCTCCGCTCCACGAGCAGTACTTC. Its protein is CCAREGTVSPLHEQYF.

CDR3 sequence: CAWADSTWEQFF. The CDR3 nucleotides are TGTGCCTGGGCCGACTCTACCTGGGAGCAGTTCTTC. The V and J genes are TRBV30 and TRBJ2-1, with D unclear. Germline-derived CDR1 and CDR2 are GTSNPN and SVGIG (reference sequence). This CDR3 comprises 12 residues. Trimming shortened V by 5 bases and J by 10 bases, and 15 bases separated the two germline ends.

A few counts support this clonotype. The CDR3 DNA is TGTGCCAGCAGCGAACATTCCTACGAGCAGTACTTC. Translation: CASSEHSYEQYF. This chain joins TRBV27 and TRBJ2-7; no definite D call. This CDR3 spans 12 amino acids. Trimming removed 6 bases from V and 1 base from J, with 7 bases in between. CDR1 and CDR2 from the germline V gene are MNHEY and SMNVEV (reference sequence).

This clonotype was seen repeatedly, ten times or more. The chain links TRBV10-3 to TRBJ1-5; D gene unclear. The CDR3 runs to 15 residues. V lost 0 bases and J 1 base, leaving 7 bases between the germline ends. Germline CDR1 ENHRY, CDR2 SYGVKD. CDR3 DNA sequence: TGTGCCATCAGTGAGTCGGGCAGGAGCAATCAGCCCCAGCATTTT. Translation gives CAISESGRSNQPQHF.

The rearrangement links TRBV30 to TRBJ2-1; tentative D call: TRBD2 (5 bases). Per germline, CDR1 GTSNPN and CDR2 SVGIG (reference sequence). This CDR3 contains 17 residues. The V gene lost 2 bases and the J gene lost 2 bases, with 19 bases spanning the gap. CDR3 sequence reads: CAWSKRDGGSPYNEQFF. Here the CDR3 DNA reads TGTGCCTGGAGTAAGAGAGACGGAGGATCTCCCTACAATGAGCAGTTCTTC.

This clonotype was recorded at least ten times. The rearrangement links TRBV7-2 to TRBJ1-6; 9 bases fit TRBD1. This CDR3 is built from 14 residues. V lost 8 bases and J lost 5; bases outside the gene matches: 4. The V gene's germline CDR1 is SGHTA and CDR2 FQGNSA. The CDR3 nucleotides are TGTGCCAGCTCCGGGACAGGGAATAATTCACCCCTCCACTTT. Protein sequence: CASSGTGNNSPLHF.